The 32 T cell receptor beta chains reported below all come from one sample, sequenced in a study of blood T cell repertoires in COVID-19. Sequenced by immunoSEQ multiplex PCR; TCRdb stores in-frame clones only, minus some. Of approximately 180,000 clones in the sample, roughly 88% were seen once. What was sequenced was peripheral blood. The receptor set was obtained from a woman of 80 years or more with acute or convalescent COVID-19.

This chain joins TRBV21-1 and TRBJ1-5; the D call of TRBD1 is as the table states it, not checked on the DNA. TRBV21-1 is a documented pseudogene. This CDR3 comprises 14 residues. As DNA, the CDR3 is TGTGCCAGCTTTAGGGGCAGGGTAAATCAGCCCCAGCATTTT. This gives the protein CASFRGRVNQPQHF.

V and J are TRBV15 and TRBJ2-1; maybe TRBD1 (5 bases). CDR1 LNHNV and CDR2 YYDKDF come from the germline V gene (reference sequence). The CDR3 sequence is 16 residues long. The germline V and J ends were trimmed by 5 bases and 7 bases, with 21 bases remaining between them. CDR3 loop: CATSLPNPGKGNEQFF. CDR3 nucleotide sequence: TGTGCCACCAGCCTTCCAAACCCAGGGAAGGGAAATGAGCAGTTCTTC.

CDR3 loop: CASSPTEPLGNTIYF. For the CDR3, the DNA is TGTGCCAGCTCACCAACGGAGCCGCTCGGAAACACCATATATTTT. V and J are TRBV18 and TRBJ1-3; D gene uncertain. V was trimmed by 2 bases and J by 4 bases, leaving 12 bases between them. CDR1 and CDR2 (germline): KGHSH, LQKENI. The CDR3 consists of 15 residues.

The chain links TRBV3-1 (or the pseudogene TRBV3-2) to TRBJ2-4, with a possible D match to TRBD2 (5 bases). Germline V gene sequence: CDR1 LGHDT, CDR2 YNNKEL (reference sequence). V lost 1 base, J lost 1 base, and 11 bases lay in between. The CDR3 runs to 16 residues. CDR3 amino acids: CASSQGPPGAKNIQYF. Here the CDR3 DNA reads TGTGCCAGCAGCCAAGGCCCCCCGGGGGCCAAAAACATTCAGTACTTC.

The chain links TRBV29-1 to TRBJ2-3; TRBD2 matches at 11 bases. Germline CDR1 is SQVTM and CDR2 is ANQGSEA. This CDR3 has 14 residues. With 6 bases clipped from V and 1 base from J, the junction kept 3 bases outside the gene matches. The CDR3 region is CSVGGLAGTDTQYF. The CDR3 DNA follows: TGCAGCGTGGGGGGACTAGCGGGCACAGATACGCAGTATTTT.

This chain joins TRBV4-1 and TRBJ2-7; 11 nucleotides line up with TRBD1. This CDR3 has 16 amino acids. From germline, CDR1 is MGHRA and CDR2 YSYEKL. Trimming at V came to 1 base and at J to 1 base, leaving 3 bases not matched to a gene. CDR3 sequence reads: CASSQGDRGKSYEQYF. As DNA, the CDR3 is TGCGCCAGCAGCCAAGGGGACAGGGGGAAATCCTACGAGCAGTACTTC.

CDR3 sequence: CASSSWDSRGSPLHF. CDR3 DNA sequence: TGTGCCAGTAGTTCCTGGGACAGCCGGGGTTCACCCCTCCACTTT. The chain links TRBV19 to TRBJ1-6, with 7 bases identical to TRBD1. The CDR3 is 15 residues long. V was clipped by 5 bases and J by 9 bases; unmatched bases: 10. Germline-derived CDR1 and CDR2 are LNHDA and SQIVND (reference sequence).

The V call is TRBV27, the J call TRBJ2-7; D is possibly TRBD2 (5 bases). CDR3 length equals 12 residues. Germline loops: CDR1 MNHEY, CDR2 SMNVEV (reference sequence). V shed 3 bases and J shed 7 bases, with 10 bases lying between them. CDR3 sequence: CASSFLGEEQYF. In nucleotides, the CDR3 is TGTGCCAGCAGTTTCCTCGGGGAAGAGCAGTACTTC.

The chain recombines TRBV9 with TRBJ1-4; possibly TRBD1 for D (5 bases). Trimming removed 4 bases at V and 5 bases at J, with 12 bases between. The germline V gene encodes CDR1 SGDLS and CDR2 YYNGEE. The CDR3 totals 14 residues. The CDR3 spells CASSTRAGNEKLFF. In nucleotides, the CDR3 is TGTGCCAGCAGCACCCGAGCAGGGAATGAAAAACTGTTTTTT.

V usage is TRBV29-1 and J usage is TRBJ2-3, with 7 bases identical to TRBD1. Germline lookup yields CDR1 SQVTM and CDR2 ANQGSEA. There are 15 residues in the CDR3. Trimming cost V 5 bases and J 1 base; bases outside gene matches: 9. CDR3 region: CSVRDSLYGTDTQYF. The CDR3 DNA reads as TGCAGCGTTCGGGACAGCCTCTATGGCACAGATACGCAGTATTTT.

This clone was recorded only once. The rearrangement joins TRBV3-1 (or the pseudogene TRBV3-2) to TRBJ2-6; TRBD2 aligns across 8 bases. Trimming at V came to 4 bases and at J to 4 bases, leaving 6 bases not matched to a gene. Germline V gene data show CDR1 as LGHDT and CDR2 as YNNKEL (reference sequence). The CDR3 is made up of 16 amino acids. CDR3 residues: CASSPGGAAGANVLTF. The CDR3, as DNA: TGTGCCAGCAGCCCCGGGGGGGCGGCGGGGGCCAACGTCCTGACTTTC.

The DNA for the CDR3 is TGTGCCAGCAGTTCCCCAGGCTACAATGAGCAGTTCTTC. Its translation is CASSSPGYNEQFF. The rearrangement joins TRBV12-3 or TRBV12-4 to TRBJ2-1; D gene unclear. V dropped 4 bases and J dropped 3 bases, with 7 bases sitting between them. The CDR3 has 13 residues.

The chain employs TRBV12-5 and TRBJ1-1, with 7 bases matching TRBD1. The CDR3 covers 15 residues. The V gene end was trimmed by 1 base and the J gene end by 6 bases; junction bases not matched to a gene: 8. Germline loops: CDR1 LGHNT, CDR2 FRNRAP. The CDR3, as DNA: TGTGCTAGTGGTTTGGGGCAGGGGGTATTCGCTGAAGCTTTCTTT. As protein: CASGLGQGVFAEAFF.

The V call is TRBV11-2, the J call TRBJ2-5, with TRBD2 matching over 9 bases. Germline lookup yields CDR1 SGHAT and CDR2 FQNNGV. The CDR3 loop spans 15 amino acids. Trimming at V came to 2 bases and at J to 5 bases, leaving 6 bases not matched to a gene. In DNA form, the CDR3 reads TGTGCCAGCAGCTTACGGCGGGGGGGCCGGGAGACCCAGTACTTC. Translated, it gives CASSLRRGGRETQYF. Combining the CDR3 with reference TRBV11-2 and TRBJ2-5 gives the whole variable domain EAGVAQSPRYKIIEKRQSVAFWCNPISGHATLYWYQQILGQGPKLLIQFQNNGVVDDSQLPKDRFSAERLKGVDSTLKIQPAKLEDSAVYLCASSLRRGGRETQYFGPGTRLLVL.

The chain is built from TRBV2 and TRBJ1-4; weak D call: TRBD1 (6 bases). This CDR3 spans 13 amino acids. The germline V gene has CDR1 SNHLY and CDR2 FYNNEI. The V end lost 6 bases, the J end lost 7 bases, and 12 bases lay between the germline ends. The CDR3 reads CASSRGAGEKLFF. For the CDR3, the DNA is TGTGCCAGCAGCCGGGGGGCGGGTGAAAAACTGTTTTTT.

The J gene is TRBJ2-5, the V gene TRBV7-2, with 8 positions matching TRBD2. CDR1 and CDR2 (germline): SGHTA, FQGNSA. V was clipped by 10 bases and J by 3 bases; unmatched bases: 7. The CDR3 runs 13 residues. The CDR3 region has the DNA TGTGCCACCCGCCGGGGGGGGAAAGAGACCCAGTACTTC. Translated: CATRRGGKETQYF.

The V and J genes are TRBV3-1 (or the pseudogene TRBV3-2) and TRBJ2-7, with 8 bases lining up with TRBD1. CDR1 is LGHDT, CDR2 YNNKEL, per germline (reference sequence). V was clipped by 4 bases and J by 0 bases; unmatched bases: 8. The CDR3 is made up of 16 amino acids. The CDR3: CASSPQLQGASYEQYF. The CDR3, as DNA: TGTGCCAGCAGCCCCCAGCTCCAGGGGGCCTCCTACGAGCAGTACTTC.

The V and J genes are TRBV2 and TRBJ1-1; no clear D gene. The V and J ends lost 6 bases and 7 bases respectively, with 15 bases between them. Germline V lookup: CDR1 SNHLY, CDR2 FYNNEI. The CDR3 has 13 residues. In DNA form, the CDR3 reads TGTGCCAGCAGCGACCGCGACACGTTTGAAGCTTTCTTT. This translates into CASSDRDTFEAFF. Filled out from reference TRBV2 and TRBJ1-1, the complete variable domain reads EPEVTQTPSHQVTQMGQEVILRCVPISNHLYFYWYRQILGQKVEFLVSFYNNEISEKSEIFDDQFSVERPDGSNFTLKIRSTKLEDSAMYFCASSDRDTFEAFFGQGTRLTVV.

This sequence joins TRBV7-2 and TRBJ2-7; 10 nucleotides agree with TRBD2. The germline CDR1 and CDR2 sequences are SGHTA and FQGNSA. The CDR3 loop spans 17 amino acids. The J segment lost 4 bases and the V segment lost 7 bases, leaving 16 bases of the junction unmatched. This CDR3 is CASTYSLGAGGPYEQYF. The CDR3 region has the DNA TGTGCCAGCACCTACTCCCTGGGAGCGGGAGGGCCTTACGAGCAGTACTTC.

The V call is TRBV3-1 (or the pseudogene TRBV3-2), the J call TRBJ1-1; a weak D match, TRBD1 (5 bases). Germline V lookup: CDR1 LGHDT, CDR2 YNNKEL (reference sequence). The CDR3 loop spans 15 amino acids. The V end lost 3 bases, the J end lost 1 base, and 12 bases lay between the germline ends. CDR3 coding DNA: TGTGCCAGCAGCCAGGCCGGGACTGGGAACACTGAAGCTTTCTTT. It specifies CASSQAGTGNTEAFF.

V and J are TRBV7-2 and TRBJ2-1, with D possibly being TRBD1 (6 bases). V lost 4 bases, J lost 0 bases, and 10 bases lay in between. CDR3 length: 15 residues. Germline lookup yields CDR1 SGHTA and CDR2 FQGNSA. The chain's CDR3 is CASSSTGYSYNEQFF. CDR3 coding DNA: TGTGCCAGCAGCTCCACAGGGTACTCCTACAATGAGCAGTTCTTC.

V usage is TRBV9 and J usage is TRBJ2-1; 9 bases agree with TRBD1. Germline-derived CDR1 and CDR2 are SGDLS and YYNGEE. Trimming cost V 4 bases and J 6 bases; bases outside gene matches: 5. The CDR3 runs to 14 residues. The CDR3 loop is CASSKGQGGNEQFF. In DNA form, the CDR3 reads TGTGCCAGCAGCAAGGGACAGGGAGGCAATGAGCAGTTCTTC.

This clone came up once. This CDR3 reads CASSPLPNTGELFF. CDR3 nucleotide sequence: TGTGCCAGCTCACCCCTTCCTAACACCGGGGAGCTGTTTTTT. V is TRBV18 and J is TRBJ2-2; D is uncertain. In germline, CDR1 is KGHSH, CDR2 LQKENI. Trimming removed 3 bases from V and 2 bases from J, with 7 bases in between. The length of the CDR3 is 14 residues. The full variable domain, its missing parts supplied by reference TRBV18 and TRBJ2-2, is NAGVMQNPRHLVRRRGQEARLRCSPMKGHSHVYWYRQLPEEGLKFMVYLQKENIIDESGMPKERFSAEFPKEGPSILRIQQVVRGDSAAYFCASSPLPNTGELFFGEGSRLTVL.

The CDR3 sequence: CASGLEGSNQPQHF. DNA for the CDR3: TGTGCTAGTGGTTTGGAGGGGAGCAATCAGCCCCAGCATTTT. V and J are TRBV12-5 and TRBJ1-5; possible D gene TRBD1, 5 bases. The CDR3 length is 14 residues. The germline V gene encodes CDR1 LGHNT and CDR2 FRNRAP. Between the trimmed V and J ends, which lost 1 base and 1 base, there was a span of 5 bases.

A remark on this clone: Other nucleotide sequences from this sample produce the same CDR3. CDR3 sequence (DNA): TGTGCCAGCAGCTTAGTTGGGGGGGCAGCGAACTATGGCTACACCTTC. This sequence encodes CASSLVGGAANYGYTF. The chain uses TRBV7-8 and TRBJ1-2, with a tentative D call TRBD1 (6 bases). V lost 1 base, J lost 2 bases, and 14 bases lay in between. CDR1 is SGHVS and CDR2 is FQNEAQ in the germline V gene. The CDR3 loop spans 16 amino acids. Based on the CDR3 plus reference TRBV7-8 and TRBJ1-2, the full variable domain is GAGVSQSPRYKVAKRGQDVALRCDPISGHVSLFWYQQALGQGPEFLTYFQNEAQLDKSGLPSDRFFAERPEGSVSTLKIQRTQQEDSAVYLCASSLVGGAANYGYTFGSGTRLTVV.

V gene TRBV2 combines with J gene TRBJ2-5, with D tentatively TRBD1 (5 bases). CDR3 size: 13 residues. V lost 5 bases and J 4 bases, leaving 11 bases between the germline ends. The germline CDR1 and CDR2 sequences are SNHLY and FYNNEI. The CDR3 protein is CASSIARAETQYF. The CDR3 DNA follows: TGTGCCAGCAGTATTGCCAGGGCAGAGACCCAGTACTTC.

The V and J genes are TRBV5-1 and TRBJ2-2; tentatively, D is TRBD2 (6 bases). Between the trimmed V and J ends, which lost 2 bases and 4 bases, there was a span of 12 bases. Germline V gene lookup returns CDR1 SGHRS and CDR2 YFSETQ. CDR3 length: 15 residues. CDR3 loop: CASSFWGVGTGELFF. The CDR3 DNA follows: TGCGCCAGCAGCTTTTGGGGGGTCGGCACCGGGGAGCTGTTTTTT.

The J gene is TRBJ1-5, the V gene TRBV27, with 10 bases fitting TRBD1. V gave up 6 bases and J gave up 9 bases; unmatched junction bases: 14. The CDR3 length is 16 residues. Germline CDR1 MNHEY, CDR2 SMNVEV (reference sequence). CDR3 sequence (DNA): TGTGCCAGCAGACCCCTGGTAGGGACAGGGGAGGGGCCCCAGCATTTT. Protein sequence: CASRPLVGTGEGPQHF.

This clone showed up many times. The chain recombines TRBV5-1 with TRBJ1-1; TRBD1 matches at 10 bases. Trimming at V came to 4 bases and at J to 2 bases, leaving 11 bases not matched to a gene. CDR1 is SGHRS and CDR2 is YFSETQ in the germline V gene. The CDR3 runs 17 residues. CDR3 residues: CASSRGTGVNRNTEAFF. The CDR3 DNA sequence: TGCGCCAGCAGCCGGGGGACAGGGGTTAATAGAAACACTGAAGCTTTCTTT.

The rearrangement joins TRBV5-1 to TRBJ2-7; D is perhaps TRBD2 (6 bases). The germline V gene encodes CDR1 SGHRS and CDR2 YFSETQ. The V and J ends lost 4 bases and 6 bases respectively, with 8 bases between them. This CDR3 has 11 residues. The CDR3 nucleotides read TGCGCCAGCAGCCGCGGGGTCGAGCAGTACTTC. Its translation is CASSRGVEQYF.

This chain links TRBV19 with TRBJ2-2; D unresolved. The CDR3 runs 13 residues. The V end lost 2 bases, the J end lost 4 bases, and 5 bases lay between the germline ends. Germline V gene lookup returns CDR1 LNHDA and CDR2 SQIVND (reference sequence). The CDR3 DNA follows: TGTGCCAGTAGTATATTCGGCACCGGGGAGCTGTTTTTT. It specifies CASSIFGTGELFF.

V gene TRBV30 combines with J gene TRBJ1-1; 8 positions agree with TRBD1. CDR1 is GTSNPN, CDR2 SVGIG, per germline (reference sequence). The CDR3 totals 14 residues. Germline trimming cut 0 bases from V and 4 bases from J; bases unmatched to any gene: 4. CDR3 sequence (DNA): TGTGCCTGGAGTGTCCCAGGGGGCGGCACTGAAGCTTTCTTT. Residues: CAWSVPGGGTEAFF.